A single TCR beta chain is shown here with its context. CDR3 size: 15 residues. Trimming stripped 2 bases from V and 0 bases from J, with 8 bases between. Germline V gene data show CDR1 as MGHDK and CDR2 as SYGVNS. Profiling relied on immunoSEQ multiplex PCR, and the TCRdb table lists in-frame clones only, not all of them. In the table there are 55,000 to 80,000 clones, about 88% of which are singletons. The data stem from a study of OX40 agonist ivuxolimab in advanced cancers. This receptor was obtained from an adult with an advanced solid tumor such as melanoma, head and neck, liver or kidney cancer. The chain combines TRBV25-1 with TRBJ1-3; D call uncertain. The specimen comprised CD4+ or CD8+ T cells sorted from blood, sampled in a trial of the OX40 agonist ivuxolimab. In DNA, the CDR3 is TGTGCCAGCAGTGAACCGGCCTCCTCTGGAAACACCATATATTTT. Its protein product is CASSEPASSGNTIYF.